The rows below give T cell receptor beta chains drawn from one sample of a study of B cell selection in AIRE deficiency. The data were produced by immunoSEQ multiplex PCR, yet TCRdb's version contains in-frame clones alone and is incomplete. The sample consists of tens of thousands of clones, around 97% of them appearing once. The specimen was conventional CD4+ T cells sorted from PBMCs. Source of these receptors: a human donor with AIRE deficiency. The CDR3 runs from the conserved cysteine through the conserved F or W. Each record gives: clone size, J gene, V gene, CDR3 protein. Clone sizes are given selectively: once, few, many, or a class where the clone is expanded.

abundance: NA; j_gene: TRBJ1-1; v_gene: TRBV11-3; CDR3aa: CASSPSGSSVNTEAFF
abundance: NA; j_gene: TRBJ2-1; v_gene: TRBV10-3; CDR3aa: CAIRIDRGGDNEQFF
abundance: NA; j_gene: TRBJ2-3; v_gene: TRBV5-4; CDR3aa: CASSWDSRTDTQYF
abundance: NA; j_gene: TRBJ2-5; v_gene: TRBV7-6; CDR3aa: CASSLGRQETQYF
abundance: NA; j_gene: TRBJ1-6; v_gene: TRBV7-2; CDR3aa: CASGYYNSPLHF
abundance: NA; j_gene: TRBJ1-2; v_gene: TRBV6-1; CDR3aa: CASSSDRGYGYTF
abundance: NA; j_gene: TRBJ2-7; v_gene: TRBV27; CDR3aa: CASSRTGIYYEQYF
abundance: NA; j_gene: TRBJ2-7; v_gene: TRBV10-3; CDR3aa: CAIRKGQEAYEQYF
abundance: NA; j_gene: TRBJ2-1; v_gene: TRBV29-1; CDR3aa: CSVRRQQGDGQFF
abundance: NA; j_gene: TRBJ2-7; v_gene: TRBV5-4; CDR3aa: CASSQRDRNEQYF
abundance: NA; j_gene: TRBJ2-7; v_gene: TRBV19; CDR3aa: CASSTNDFYEQYF
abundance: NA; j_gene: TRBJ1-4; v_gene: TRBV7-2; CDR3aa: CASSQNRGSTNEKLFF
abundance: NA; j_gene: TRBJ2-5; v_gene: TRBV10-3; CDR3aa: CAISGTDGTAQETQYF
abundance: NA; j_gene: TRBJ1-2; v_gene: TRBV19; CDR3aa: CASSITGVNGYTF
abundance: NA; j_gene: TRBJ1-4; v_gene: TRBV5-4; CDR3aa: CASSLDLDRGNEKLFF
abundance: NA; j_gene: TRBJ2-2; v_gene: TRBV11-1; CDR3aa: CASSLGQGPGELFF
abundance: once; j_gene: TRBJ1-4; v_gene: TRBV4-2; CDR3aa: CASSRVGRGSTNEKLFF
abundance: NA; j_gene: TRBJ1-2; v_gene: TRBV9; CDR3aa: CASSVDRFGSNYGYTF
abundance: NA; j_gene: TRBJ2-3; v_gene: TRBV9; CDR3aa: CASSVGDTQYF
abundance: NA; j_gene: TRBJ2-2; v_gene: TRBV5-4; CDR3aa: CASPGGPAGELFF
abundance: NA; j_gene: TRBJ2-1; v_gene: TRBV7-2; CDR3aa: CASSLRYSEPSYNEQFF
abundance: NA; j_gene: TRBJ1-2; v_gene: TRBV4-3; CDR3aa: CASSQASGRRLANYGYTF
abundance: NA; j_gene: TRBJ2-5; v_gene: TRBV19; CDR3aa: CASSPSPDRQETQYF
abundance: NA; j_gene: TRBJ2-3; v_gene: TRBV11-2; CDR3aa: CASSSRGGPTDTQYF
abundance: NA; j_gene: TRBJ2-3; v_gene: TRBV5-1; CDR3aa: CASSLRLPRNTDTQYF
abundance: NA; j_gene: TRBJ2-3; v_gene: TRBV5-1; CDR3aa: CASREGLAHTDTQYF
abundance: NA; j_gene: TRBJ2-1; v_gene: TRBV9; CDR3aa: CASSFSGSAYNEQFF
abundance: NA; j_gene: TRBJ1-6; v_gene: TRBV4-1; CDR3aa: CASSQEGGFGGSPLHF
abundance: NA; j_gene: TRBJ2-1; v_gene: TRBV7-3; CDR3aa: CASSSQSNYNEQFF
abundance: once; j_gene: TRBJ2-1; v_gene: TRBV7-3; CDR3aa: CASSSEGLAGGHEQFF
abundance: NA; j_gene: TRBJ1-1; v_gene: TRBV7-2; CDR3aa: CASSLDGLNTEAFF
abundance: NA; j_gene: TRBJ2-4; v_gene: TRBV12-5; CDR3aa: CASGPRPTGVPKNIQYF
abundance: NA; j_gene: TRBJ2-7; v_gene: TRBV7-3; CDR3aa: CASAEASGDYEQYF
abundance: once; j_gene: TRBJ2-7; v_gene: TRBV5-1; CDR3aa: CASSLARGPPSYEQYF
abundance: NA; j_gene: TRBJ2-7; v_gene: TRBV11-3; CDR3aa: CASSSGLAGPAYEQYF
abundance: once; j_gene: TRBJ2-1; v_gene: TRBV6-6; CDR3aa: CASSSRTSGHNEQFF
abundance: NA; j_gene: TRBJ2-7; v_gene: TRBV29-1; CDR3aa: CSVELRDSSYEQYF
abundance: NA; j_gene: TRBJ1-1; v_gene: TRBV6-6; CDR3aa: CASSSDRGNTEAFF
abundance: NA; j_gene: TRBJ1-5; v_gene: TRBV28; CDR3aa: CASSLRQGLGQPQHF
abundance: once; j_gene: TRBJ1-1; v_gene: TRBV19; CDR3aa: CASSPTGLANTEAFF
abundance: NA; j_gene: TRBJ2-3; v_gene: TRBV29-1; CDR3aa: CSAEDKARTDTQYF
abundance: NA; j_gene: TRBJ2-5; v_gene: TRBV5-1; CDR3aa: CASSLRDQTQYF
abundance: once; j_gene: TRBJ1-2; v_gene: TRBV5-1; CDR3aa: CASSLGGGIYGYTF
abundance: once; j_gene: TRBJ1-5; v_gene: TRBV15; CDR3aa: CATSERIGQPQHF
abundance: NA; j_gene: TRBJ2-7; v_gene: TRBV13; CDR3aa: CASSFGPKPYEQYF
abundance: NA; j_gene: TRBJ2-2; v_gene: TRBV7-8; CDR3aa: CASSFRGLAGATGELFF
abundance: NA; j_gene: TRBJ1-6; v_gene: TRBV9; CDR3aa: CASSVTDRDSPLHF
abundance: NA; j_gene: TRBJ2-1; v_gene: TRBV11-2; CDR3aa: CASSLSRGGFGSEQFF
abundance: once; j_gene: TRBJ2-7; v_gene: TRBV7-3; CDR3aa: CASSSIGRGEQYF
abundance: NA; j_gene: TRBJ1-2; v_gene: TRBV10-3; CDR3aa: CAISKNRDSRLRNYGYTF
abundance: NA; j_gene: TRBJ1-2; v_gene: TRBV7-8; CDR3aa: CASSLGIANYGYTF
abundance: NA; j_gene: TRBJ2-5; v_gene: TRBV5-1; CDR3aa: CASSLEGSETQYF
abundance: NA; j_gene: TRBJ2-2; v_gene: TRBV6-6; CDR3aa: CASSYSRNTGELFF